Below, 13 T cell receptor beta chains from the same sample are listed, as sequenced in a study of OX40 agonist ivuxolimab in advanced cancers. Produced via immunoSEQ multiplex PCR; TCRdb's table is partial and in-frame only. The sample has under 12,000 clones, 86% seen once. Sequenced material: CD4+ or CD8+ T cells sorted from blood, taken in a trial of the OX40 agonist ivuxolimab. These receptors were obtained from an adult with an advanced solid tumor such as melanoma, head and neck, liver or kidney cancer.

V and J are TRBV11-2 and TRBJ2-7; D possibly matches TRBD1 or TRBD2 (6 bases each). The CDR3 extends over 14 amino acids. CDR1 and CDR2 (germline): SGHAT, FQNNGV. Trimming pared 8 bases from V and 7 bases from J, leaving 21 bases between. The CDR3 protein is CASSGGGGVREQYF. The CDR3 DNA is TGTGCCAGCTCCGGGGGCGGCGGCGTCCGGGAGCAGTACTTC. The full variable domain, with the rest looked up from reference TRBV11-2 and TRBJ2-7, is EAGVAQSPRYKIIEKRQSVAFWCNPISGHATLYWYQQILGQGPKLLIQFQNNGVVDDSQLPKDRFSAERLKGVDSTLKIQPAKLEDSAVYLCASSGGGGVREQYFGPGTRLTVT.

The chain joins TRBV25-1 to TRBJ2-4; tentatively, D is TRBD2 (6 bases). Deletions cut 4 bases from V and 0 bases from J, with 10 bases between. This CDR3 region has 15 residues. Germline V gene data show CDR1 as MGHDK and CDR2 as SYGVNS. DNA of the CDR3: TGTGCCAGCAGTGGTGGAGGGACAGCCAAAAACATTCAGTACTTC. Amino acids: CASSGGGTAKNIQYF.

The chain has TRBV5-7 and TRBJ2-7, with D possibly called TRBD1 or TRBD2 (5 bases each). TRBV5-7 is an ORF for which the function is uncertain. CDR3 size: 16 residues. Trimming removed 7 bases from V and 3 bases from J, with 23 bases in between. The chain's CDR3 is CASSCGGRAIFYEQYF. CDR3 in DNA: TGTGCCAGCTCCTGTGGGGGTCGAGCAATTTTCTACGAGCAGTACTTC.

This sequence joins TRBV7-6 and TRBJ2-5; 7 nucleotides align to TRBD1. This CDR3 region has 15 residues. Trimming cost V 2 bases and J 5 bases; bases outside gene matches: 8. CDR1 SGHVS and CDR2 FNYEAQ come from the germline V gene. In DNA, the CDR3 is TGTGCCAGCAGCTTACCCGACAGGGCCTGGGAGACCCAGTACTTC. This encodes CASSLPDRAWETQYF.

This sequence joins TRBV7-9 and TRBJ2-2; TRBD2 matches 12 bases. V lost 5 bases and J lost 5; bases outside the gene matches: 12. In germline, CDR1 is SEHNR, CDR2 FQNEAQ (reference sequence). The CDR3 totals 18 residues. CDR3 bases: TGTGCCAGCAGCCCTCCCCCCCGACTAGCGGGAGATACCGGGGAGCTGTTTTTT. Translating gives CASSPPPRLAGDTGELFF.

The rearrangement joins TRBV19 to TRBJ2-7; 10 positions match TRBD2. This CDR3 has 14 residues. CDR1 is LNHDA, CDR2 SQIVND, per germline (reference sequence). V trimming: 5 bases; J trimming: 4 bases; junction bases outside the gene matches: 5. In nucleotides, the CDR3 is TGTGCCAGTAGTCTCGGACTAGCGGAATACGAGCAGTACTTC. Translation: CASSLGLAEYEQYF.

The chain uses TRBV30 and TRBJ1-5; no reliable D call. The V end lost 0 bases, the J end lost 4 bases, and 7 bases lay between the germline ends. The V gene's germline CDR1 is GTSNPN and CDR2 SVGIG (reference sequence). The CDR3 is 13 amino acids. As DNA, the CDR3 is TGTGCCTGGAGTGTCCCCGGAAATCAGCCCCAGCATTTT. It translates to CAWSVPGNQPQHF. Complete variable domain (other parts from reference TRBV30 and TRBJ1-5): SQTIHQWPATLVQPVGSPLSLECTVEGTSNPNLYWYRQAAGRGLQLLFYSVGIGQISSEVPQNLSASRPQDRQFILSSKKLLLSDSGFYLCAWSVPGNQPQHFGDGTRLSIL.

The V and J genes are TRBV29-1 and TRBJ1-2, with 8 bases fitting TRBD1. V was clipped by 6 bases and J by 6 bases; unmatched bases: 12. This CDR3 is 14 amino acids long. Germline loops: CDR1 SQVTM, CDR2 ANQGSEA. The DNA for the CDR3 is TGCAGCGTAGATTCCGCCAGGGGGCTGAATGGCTACACCTTC. Its translation is CSVDSARGLNGYTF.

This chain links TRBV9 with TRBJ2-7; 8 positions agree with TRBD1. Germline trimming cut 0 bases from V and 4 bases from J; bases unmatched to any gene: 6. The CDR3 has 15 amino acids. Germline V gene data show CDR1 as SGDLS and CDR2 as YYNGEE. The CDR3 DNA reads as TGTGCCAGCAGCGTAGGGCAGGGGGCGGGGTACGAGCAGTACTTC. Translation gives CASSVGQGAGYEQYF.

By proportion, this clone is medium-sized. This chain links TRBV29-1 with TRBJ2-1; tentatively, D is TRBD1 (6 bases). The CDR3 runs to 12 residues. Per germline, CDR1 SQVTM and CDR2 ANQGSEA. V dropped 6 bases and J dropped 7 bases, with 13 bases sitting between them. CDR3: CSVDTGLNEQFF. The CDR3 region has the DNA TGCAGCGTAGACACAGGGTTAAATGAGCAGTTCTTC.

The rearrangement links TRBV4-1 to TRBJ2-1; D is ambiguous. Germline CDR1 MGHRA, CDR2 YSYEKL. The CDR3 is 14 residues long. V lost 2 bases to trimming and J lost 9 bases, with 14 bases between them. The CDR3 nucleotides are TGCGCCAGCAGCCAATTCTGGAGTCAAGCTGAGCAGTTCTTC. Translated: CASSQFWSQAEQFF.

CDR3: CASSPSGRSDTQYF. For the CDR3, the DNA is TGTGCCAGCAGCCCCAGCGGGAGGTCAGATACGCAGTATTTT. The V gene is TRBV7-2, the J gene TRBJ2-3; 9 bases line up with TRBD2. The CDR3 runs to 14 residues. Germline CDR1 is SGHTA and CDR2 is FQGNSA. With V trimmed by 5 bases and J by 4 bases, 4 bases remained unmatched.

CDR3 residues: CASSPMVGLVVTQYF. The CDR3 nucleotides are TGTGCCAGCAGCCCCATGGTAGGGCTGGTCGTGACCCAGTACTTC. The rearrangement uses TRBV4-2 and TRBJ2-5, with D hard to call. V was pared by 4 bases and J by 7 bases, with 19 bases between. The CDR3 consists of 15 residues. The germline gives CDR1 LGHNA, CDR2 YNFKEQ.